The entry that follows covers one TCR beta chain sequence. A read error may explain this, as a much larger clone is one base away. As the CDR3 is not closed by the conserved phenylalanine or tryptophan, this likely results from a read error. Selection for sequencing was limited to patients who had shown CD8+CD57+ cell expansion by flow cytometry. Template material for TCR beta VDJ and CDR3 profiling consisted of genomic DNA. TCRdb independently ran MiXCR on the reads; one entry per CDR3 protein. The sample consists of fewer than 250,000 distinct CDR3 sequences, around 46% of them appearing once. This entry belongs to a study of CD8+CD57+ T cells in acquired aplastic anemia. The receptor was isolated from a human donor with aplastic anemia. The sequenced sample consisted of sorted CD4+, CD8+, or CD8+CD57+ T cells (not recorded which) from PBMCs.

The DNA for the CDR3 is TGTGCCAGCAGCTTAGATAGGCAGGGATGGAACTATGGCTACACCTCC. Translation gives CASSLDRQGWNYGYTS. The chain couples TRBV11-2 to TRBJ1-2, with D possibly being TRBD1 (5 bases). CDR1 is SGHAT, CDR2 FQNNGV, per germline. The CDR3 totals 16 residues. Between the trimmed V and J ends, which lost 0 bases and 2 bases, there was a span of 13 bases.